The source of this T cell receptor beta chain is a study of OX40 agonist ivuxolimab in advanced cancers. Study background: Patients were treated with ivuxolimab, an agonistic anti-OX40 (CD134) antibody. Head and neck, renal cell, melanoma or hepatocellular carcinoma were the cancers that dose-escalation patients had. Study-wide points: The authors also found low normalized T-cell clonal expansion in some nonresponders. Fewer expanded clones were found on average in CD4+ than in CD8+ T cells.

V trimming: 0 bases; J trimming: 3 bases; junction bases outside the gene matches: 1. CDR3 length: 14 amino acids. CDR1 and CDR2 from the germline V gene are SGHVS and FQNEAQ. With respect to this clone: Its antigen is unknown.

The repertoire was sequenced with immunoSEQ multiplex PCR; TCRdb's copy has only in-frame clones and lacks some. The repertoire includes 50,000 to 60,000 clones, just under 90% of them detected once, and approximately 5% sits in the top ten. This TCR was sampled from an adult with an advanced solid tumor such as melanoma, head and neck, liver or kidney cancer. This specimen consisted of CD4+ or CD8+ T cells sorted from blood, obtained in a trial of the OX40 agonist ivuxolimab. The chain uses TRBV7-8 and TRBJ2-5; TRBD2 matches 7 bases. The CDR3 sequence: CASSLAGGEETQYF. The CDR3 nucleotides are TGTGCCAGCAGCTTAGCGGGGGGGGAAGAGACCCAGTACTTC.